This T cell receptor (beta chain) was sequenced for a study of T cell repertoires in cytomegalovirus infection. Study summary: CMV infection and matching HLA type were both indicated by public TCR beta signatures. Study results and caveats: HLA-C-restricted CMV-specific TCR beta clonotypes were dominant in the ex vivo response. Summed frequency of shared TCR beta families picked out CMV carriers who also had the relevant HLA.

TCRdb analysed the reads with MiXCR anew, one entry per CDR3 protein. The table shows approximately 250,000 distinct CDR3 sequences, with roughly 10% occurring only once. This clonotype came up many times. The antigen is undetermined. The CDR3 is 17 residues long. The junction had 9 bases not matched to a gene; V was cut back by 1 base and J by 1 base. Germline CDR1 reads SGHTA; CDR2 reads FQGNSA. This sequence originates from a human donor in good health (CMV status not recorded). Some clones in this sample may be carry-over from other donors' samples. This chain links TRBV7-2 with TRBJ2-5; the match to TRBD1 covers 7 bases. Sequenced material: PBMCs. CDR3 protein: CASSLGLFRDSQETQYF. DNA of the CDR3: TGTGCCAGCAGCTTAGGCCTCTTCCGGGACAGCCAAGAGACCCAGTACTTC.